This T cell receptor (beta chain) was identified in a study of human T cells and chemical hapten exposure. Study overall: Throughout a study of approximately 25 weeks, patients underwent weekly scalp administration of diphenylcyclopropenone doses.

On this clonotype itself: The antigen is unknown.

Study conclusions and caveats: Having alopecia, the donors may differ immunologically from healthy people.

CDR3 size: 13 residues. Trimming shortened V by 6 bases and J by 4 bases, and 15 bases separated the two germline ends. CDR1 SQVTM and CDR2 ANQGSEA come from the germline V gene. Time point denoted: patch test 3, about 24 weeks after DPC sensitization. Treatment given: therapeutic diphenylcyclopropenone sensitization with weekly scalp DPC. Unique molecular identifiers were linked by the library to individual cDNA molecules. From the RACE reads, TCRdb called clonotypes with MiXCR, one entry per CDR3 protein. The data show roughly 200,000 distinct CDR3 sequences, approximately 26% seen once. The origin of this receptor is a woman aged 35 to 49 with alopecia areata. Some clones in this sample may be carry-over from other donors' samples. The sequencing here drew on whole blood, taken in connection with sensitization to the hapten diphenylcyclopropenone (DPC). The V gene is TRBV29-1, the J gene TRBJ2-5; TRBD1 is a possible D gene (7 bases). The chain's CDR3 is CSVLTGRGETQYF. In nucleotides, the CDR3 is TGCAGCGTGCTGACAGGGCGGGGAGAGACCCAGTACTTC.